Detailed here is one T cell receptor (beta chain). The data stem from a study of shared clonotypes between healthy human individuals. The ends were cut back, 5 bases at V and 1 base at J, with 8 bases in the middle. Germline lookup yields CDR1 SGHTA and CDR2 FQGTGA. This CDR3 region has 13 residues. Only in-frame clones appear in the TCRdb table, and some are missing; sequencing was by immunoSEQ multiplex PCR. The table has approximately 2,000,000 clones, about nine tenths seen once; the top ten hold 0.37%. The material sequenced was naive CD4+ T cells from PBMCs. The subset here: CD45RA+ positively selected. This chain joins TRBV7-3 and TRBJ2-5, with D hard to call. This receptor was taken from a man younger than 30 in good health. Some clones in this sample may be carry-over from other donors' samples. The CDR3 DNA reads as TGTGCCAGCAGCCGAAGTAGCCAAGAGACCCAGTACTTC. Its translation is CASSRSSQETQYF.